This entry lists 5 T cell receptor beta chains sequenced from one sample in a study of OX40 agonist ivuxolimab in advanced cancers. TCRdb's table, derived via immunoSEQ multiplex PCR, lists solely in-frame clones and lacks some. The sample lists about 50,000 clones, 80% to 95% occurring once. The sample here was CD4+ or CD8+ T cells sorted from blood, taken in a trial of the OX40 agonist ivuxolimab. The receptor set was obtained from an adult with an advanced solid tumor such as melanoma, head and neck, liver or kidney cancer.

This clone was seen a single time. The chain carries TRBV5-1 and TRBJ2-1, with D possibly being TRBD1 (6 bases). Trimming cost V 5 bases and J 7 bases, with 7 bases left between them. The CDR3 sequence is 11 residues long. Germline CDR1 is SGHRS and CDR2 is YFSETQ. The CDR3 here is CASSQGNEQFF. The CDR3 coding sequence is TGCGCCAGCAGTCAGGGGAATGAGCAGTTCTTC.

V usage is TRBV14 and J usage is TRBJ2-1; D possibly matches TRBD1 or TRBD2 (6 bases each). Germline V gives CDR1 SGHDN, CDR2 FVKESK. Trimming took off 2 bases at V and 6 bases at J, with 20 bases between the two ends. There are 17 residues in the CDR3. This CDR3 is CASSQSRRGLLGNEQFF. CDR3 in DNA: TGTGCCAGCAGCCAAAGTCGTCGGGGGCTTTTAGGCAATGAGCAGTTCTTC.

The chain uses TRBV19 and TRBJ1-5, with D unclear. The V gene's germline CDR1 is LNHDA and CDR2 SQIVND (reference sequence). V was trimmed by 3 bases and J by 7 bases, leaving 10 bases between them. The CDR3 has 13 amino acids. Here the CDR3 reads CASSISEIQPQHF. CDR3 in DNA: TGTGCCAGTAGTATTTCCGAGATCCAGCCCCAGCATTTT.

The rearrangement joins TRBV4-1 to TRBJ1-2, with D possibly being TRBD1 (5 bases). The V end was cut by 1 base, the J end by 2 bases, with 20 bases between. The germline V gene encodes CDR1 MGHRA and CDR2 YSYEKL. CDR3 length: 18 amino acids. DNA of the CDR3: TGCGCCAGCAGCCAAGTTCGTTTTAGGGGTTTGTGGAACTATGGCTACACCTTC. Encoded protein: CASSQVRFRGLWNYGYTF.

This chain connects TRBV7-9 to TRBJ2-1; D might be TRBD1 (6 bases). CDR1 and CDR2 (germline): SEHNR, FQNEAQ (reference sequence). The CDR3 consists of 14 residues. V dropped 1 base and J dropped 9 bases, with 13 bases sitting between them. The CDR3 nucleotides are TGTGCCAGCAGCTTAGGGACAGCCCTACTTGAGCAGTTCTTC. Translation: CASSLGTALLEQFF.